These T cell receptor beta chains were read from a single sample in a study of cytomegalovirus exposure and HLA in healthy donors. The data were produced by immunoSEQ multiplex PCR, yet TCRdb's version contains in-frame clones alone and is incomplete. This table holds about 140,000 clones, 80% to 95% found once. Input material: PBMCs. The origin of the receptors is a man aged 18 to 29 in good health and CMV-seronegative. Both conserved end residues are part of each CDR3. A D gene is named only where the DNA matches it firmly. Only part of the rows carry a size: once, few, many, or a class if the clone is expanded.

>TRBD1|-|TRBV2|TRBJ2-7
CASSEVGGTGGFGYEQYF
TGTGCCAGCAGTGAAGTTGGTGGGACAGGGGGCTTCGGCTACGAGCAGTACTTC
>TRBD1|-|TRBV19|TRBJ1-5
CASSRRTGISNQPQHF
TGTGCCAGTAGTAGGCGGACAGGGATTAGCAATCAGCCCCAGCATTTT
>TRBD1|-|TRBV29-1|TRBJ1-2
CSVVMGQGVDYGYTF
TGCAGCGTTGTTATGGGACAGGGAGTTGACTATGGCTACACCTTC
>TRBD2|-|TRBV13|TRBJ2-1
CASSLETVAGGVYNEQFF
TGTGCCAGCAGCTTAGAGACGGTAGCGGGAGGAGTCTACAATGAGCAGTTCTTC
>TRBD1|-|TRBV25-1|TRBJ2-5
CASSEFGTGVETQYF
TGTGCCAGCAGTGAATTCGGGACAGGGGTAGAGACCCAGTACTTC
>-|-|TRBV13|TRBJ2-1
CASSPDSNEQFF
TGTGCCAGCAGCCCAGACAGCAATGAGCAGTTCTTC
>TRBD1|-|TRBV30|TRBJ1-2
CATTPGTAGYTF
TGTGCCACAACCCCCGGGACAGCGGGCTACACCTTC
>TRBD2|once|TRBV12-5|TRBJ2-1
CASGLPLWLAGGRGSNEQFF
TGTGCTAGTGGTTTGCCTCTCTGGCTAGCGGGAGGGCGAGGATCCAATGAGCAGTTCTTC
>-|-|TRBV21-1|TRBJ1-5
CASSKERGHNSNQPQHF
TGTGCCAGCAGCAAAGAACGGGGACATAATAGCAATCAGCCCCAGCATTTT
>-|-|TRBV9|TRBJ2-1
CASSTGFNEQFF
TGTGCCAGCAGCACAGGTTTCAATGAGCAGTTCTTC
>TRBD1|-|TRBV7-6|TRBJ1-5
CASSLEQGAYQPQHF
TGTGCCAGCAGCTTAGAACAGGGGGCCTATCAGCCCCAGCATTTT
>TRBD1|-|TRBV5-4|TRBJ2-3
CASSTRRDRATDTQYF
TGTGCCAGCAGCACGCGTAGGGACAGAGCCACAGATACGCAGTATTTT
>-|few|TRBV5-4|TRBJ2-3
CASSRDSGRTDTQYF
TGTGCCAGCAGCCGGGACAGTGGGAGGACAGATACGCAGTATTTT
>-|-|TRBV14|TRBJ2-3
CASSQEIIAGTDTQYF
TGTGCCAGCAGCCAAGAAATCATAGCGGGCACAGATACGCAGTATTTT
>TRBD2|-|TRBV2|TRBJ2-5
CASSEKVSSGGQETQYF
TGTGCCAGCAGTGAAAAGGTTTCTAGCGGGGGCCAAGAGACCCAGTACTTC
>TRBD1|-|TRBV9|TRBJ2-5
CASSEGQGLLETQYF
TGTGCCAGCAGCGAAGGACAGGGTTTGTTAGAGACCCAGTACTTC
>-|-|TRBV14|TRBJ2-7
CASSQDGGLYEQYF
TGTGCCAGCAGCCAAGATGGGGGACTCTACGAGCAGTACTTC
>TRBD2|-|TRBV7-6|TRBJ2-1
CASSRLAGLSSYNEQFF
TGTGCCAGCAGCCGACTAGCGGGGCTCTCCTCCTACAATGAGCAGTTCTTC
>TRBD1|-|TRBV5-1|TRBJ2-5
CASSLDGTGQETQYF
TGCGCCAGCAGCTTGGACGGGACAGGGCAAGAGACCCAGTACTTC
>-|-|TRBV6-5|TRBJ1-1
CASSLSLNTEAFF
TGTGCCAGCAGTCTCTCCCTGAACACTGAAGCTTTCTTT
>-|-|TRBV11-3|TRBJ2-5
CASSSSGPGPHGETQYF
TGTGCCAGCAGCTCGTCCGGCCCTGGTCCCCACGGGGAGACCCAGTACTTC
>-|-|TRBV5-6|TRBJ2-2
CASRLGLYTGELFF
TGTGCCAGCAGATTAGGACTATACACCGGGGAGCTGTTTTTT
>TRBD1|-|TRBV27|TRBJ1-4
CASSPGQGVLSYEKLFF
TGTGCCAGCAGCCCTGGACAGGGGGTCCTTTCGTATGAAAAACTGTTTTTT
>TRBD2|-|TRBV28|TRBJ2-1
CASSSTGTSGTLGQFF
TGTGCCAGCAGTTCTACCGGGACTAGCGGGACATTGGGGCAGTTCTTC
>-|-|TRBV9|TRBJ2-5
CASSVGPGSSGRGETQYF
TGTGCCAGCAGCGTAGGTCCCGGGTCGAGCGGACGGGGGGAGACCCAGTACTTC
>TRBD1|-|TRBV5-4|TRBJ2-3
CASSWDRLTQYF
TGTGCCAGCAGCTGGGACAGATTAACGCAGTATTTT
>-|-|TRBV5-8|TRBJ2-5
CASSLAWNSRSPSETQYF
TGTGCCAGCAGCTTGGCCTGGAACAGTAGGTCCCCATCGGAGACCCAGTACTTC
>TRBD1|-|TRBV2|TRBJ2-3
CATTTGAESTDTQYF
TGTGCCACGACGACAGGGGCAGAGAGCACAGATACGCAGTATTTT
>TRBD2|-|TRBV2|TRBJ2-1
CATSGGSNEQFF
TGTGCCACTAGCGGGGGTTCCAATGAGCAGTTCTTC
>TRBD1|-|TRBV25-1|TRBJ2-7
CASSELGQGAGYEQYF
TGTGCCAGCAGTGAATTGGGGCAGGGGGCTGGGTACGAGCAGTACTTC
>-|-|TRBV29-1|TRBJ1-5
CSVRGDSNQPQHF
TGCAGCGTTAGAGGAGACAGCAATCAGCCCCAGCATTTT
>TRBD2|-|TRBV5-1|TRBJ2-5
CASSSGLAGGKMETQYF
TGCGCCAGCAGCTCGGGACTAGCGGGGGGGAAGATGGAGACCCAGTACTTC
>-|few|TRBV18|TRBJ1-1
CASSPSGTEAFF
TGTGCCAGCTCACCGTCCGGGACTGAAGCTTTCTTT
>-|-|TRBV5-5|TRBJ1-1
CASSLGTYRAPNTEAFF
TGTGCCAGCAGCTTGGGAACCTACAGGGCCCCGAACACTGAAGCTTTCTTT
>-|-|TRBV14|TRBJ1-1
CASSQEGAGNTEAFF
TGTGCCAGCAGCCAAGAGGGGGCGGGCAACACTGAAGCTTTCTTT
>-|-|TRBV13|TRBJ2-3
CASSLSSRTDTQYF
TGTGCCAGCAGCTTATCGTCTAGGACAGATACGCAGTATTTT
>TRBD1|-|TRBV10-1|TRBJ2-2
CATGTGVGELFF
TGCGCCACCGGGACAGGGGTGGGGGAGCTGTTTTTT
>TRBD2|-|TRBV11-3|TRBJ2-1
CASSLGPGGLAGGLGNEQFF
TGTGCCAGCAGCTTAGGCCCAGGGGGCCTAGCGGGAGGCCTAGGGAATGAGCAGTTCTTC
>TRBD1|-|TRBV2|TRBJ2-7
CASSGERGPYEQYF
TGTGCCAGCAGTGGGGAGAGGGGGCCCTACGAGCAGTACTTC
>-|once|TRBV6-5|TRBJ2-2
CASSFRDFSFVGELFF
TGTGCCAGCAGTTTCCGGGACTTTTCTTTTGTCGGGGAGCTGTTTTTT
>-|-|TRBV4-3|TRBJ2-2
CASSEAGGTGELFF
TGCGCCAGCAGCGAAGCAGGGGGGACCGGGGAGCTGTTTTTT
>TRBD2|-|TRBV11-2|TRBJ2-3
CASSQPSGRGDKQYF
TGTGCCAGCAGCCAGCCCAGCGGGAGGGGGGATAAGCAGTATTTT
>TRBD2|-|TRBV10-3|TRBJ2-1
CAISEPHGLANDEQFF
TGTGCCATCAGTGAGCCGCATGGACTAGCGAACGATGAGCAGTTCTTC
>-|-|TRBV6-6|TRBJ2-6
CASSSLGAGANVLTF
TGTGCCAGCAGTTCCCTCGGGGCTGGGGCCAACGTCCTGACTTTC
>TRBD2|once|TRBV27|TRBJ2-1
CATTAGTSGKNEQFF
TGTGCCACAACAGCCGGGACTAGCGGGAAGAATGAGCAGTTCTTC
>TRBD2|-|TRBV10-2|TRBJ2-6
CASSEWGGGEASSGANVLTF
TGCGCCAGCAGTGAGTGGGGGGGAGGCGAAGCCTCCTCTGGGGCCAACGTCCTGACTTTC
>-|few|TRBV5-4|TRBJ1-4
CASSLVPSNEKLFF
TGTGCCAGCAGCTTGGTTCCTTCTAATGAAAAACTGTTTTTT
>-|-|TRBV6-6|TRBJ1-2
CASSQPTGFGYTF
TGTGCCAGCAGCCAACCTACAGGGTTCGGCTACACCTTC
>-|-|TRBV30|TRBJ1-6
CASERGDSPLHF
TGTGCCTCGGAACGGGGGGACTCACCCCTCCACTTT
>-|-|TRBV18|TRBJ1-4
CASSPYGGASELFF
TGTGCCAGCTCACCATACGGAGGGGCAAGTGAACTGTTTTTT
>TRBD2|once|TRBV6-1|TRBJ2-3
CASSAGLAGTLSTDTQYF
TGTGCCAGCAGTGCCGGACTAGCTGGGACCCTAAGCACAGATACGCAGTATTTT
>TRBD2|-|TRBV19|TRBJ2-3
CASSIPSGGIFTTDTQYF
TGTGCCAGTAGTATCCCTAGCGGGGGAATTTTCACCACAGATACGCAGTATTTT
>-|-|TRBV7-6|TRBJ2-3
CASSLGPSGTDTQYF
TGTGCCAGCAGCTTAGGACCGAGCGGCACAGATACGCAGTATTTT
>-|-|TRBV7-2|TRBJ2-2
CARIGADTGELFF
TGTGCGCGGATAGGGGCGGACACCGGGGAGCTGTTTTTT
>TRBD1|-|TRBV18|TRBJ1-6
CASSGTESSYNSPLHF
TGTGCCAGCTCGGGGACAGAGAGCTCCTATAATTCACCCCTCCACTTT
>-|-|TRBV9|TRBJ2-3
CASSLRLEDTQYF
TGTGCCAGCAGCCTGCGACTCGAGGATACGCAGTATTTT
>-|-|TRBV2|TRBJ1-2
CASRERDFGYGYTF
TGTGCCAGCAGGGAGCGGGATTTTGGCTATGGCTACACCTTC
>-|few|TRBV10-3|TRBJ1-2
CAISAGQEMANYGYTF
TGTGCCATCAGTGCTGGCCAAGAAATGGCTAACTATGGCTACACCTTC
>-|-|TRBV19|TRBJ1-5
CASSIPVLNQPQHF
TGTGCCAGTAGTATCCCGGTCCTCAATCAGCCCCAGCATTTT
>-|-|TRBV7-8|TRBJ2-1
CASSFRTGGLLYNEQFF
TGTGCCAGCAGCTTCCGCACCGGGGGACTTTTATACAATGAGCAGTTCTTC